The clone carrying this TCR beta chain was seen only a few times. This specimen belongs to a study of CD8 T cells in ankylosing spondylitis. Germline trimming cut 6 bases from V and 8 bases from J; bases unmatched to any gene: 11. CDR1 and CDR2 from the germline V gene are MGHDK and SYGVNS. The CDR3 extends over 17 amino acids. TCRdb itself ran the 5' RACE reads through MiXCR, one entry per CDR3 protein. This table holds approximately 200,000 distinct CDR3 sequences, 9.5% to 15% found once. What was sequenced was blood, either unsorted or a sorted T cell fraction (not recorded which). The gene calls are TRBV25-1 and TRBJ2-2, with 14 bases that match TRBD2. The clonotype was recovered from a male donor with ankylosing spondylitis or in good health (not recorded which). In DNA, the CDR3 is TGTGCCAGCAGCGGGACTAGCGGGGGAATTCCAGAAGGGGAGCTGTTTTTT. It yields the protein CASSGTSGGIPEGELFF.